The sequence of this TCR beta chain was determined in a study of blood T cells in healthy people across ages. This clonotype was observed a handful of times. Germline V gene data show CDR1 as SGHTS and CDR2 as YDEGEE. Trimming removed 6 bases from V and 1 base from J, with 11 bases in between. The CDR3 totals 13 residues. Combining a sample-barcoded 5' primer with a J-beta primer mix, a second PCR ran for about 6 to 12 cycles. TCRdb re-called the 5' RACE reads with MiXCR, one entry per CDR3 protein. The table lists 1.4 million to 1.5 million distinct CDR3 sequences, 42% of them singletons. The sequence was collected from a woman aged 18-29 years in good health. The chain is built from TRBV5-8 and TRBJ2-7; D perhaps matches TRBD2 (6 bases). The source material was blood. CDR3 residues: CASIPGGSYEQYF. CDR3 DNA sequence: TGTGCCAGCATCCCCGGGGGTTCCTACGAGCAGTACTTC.